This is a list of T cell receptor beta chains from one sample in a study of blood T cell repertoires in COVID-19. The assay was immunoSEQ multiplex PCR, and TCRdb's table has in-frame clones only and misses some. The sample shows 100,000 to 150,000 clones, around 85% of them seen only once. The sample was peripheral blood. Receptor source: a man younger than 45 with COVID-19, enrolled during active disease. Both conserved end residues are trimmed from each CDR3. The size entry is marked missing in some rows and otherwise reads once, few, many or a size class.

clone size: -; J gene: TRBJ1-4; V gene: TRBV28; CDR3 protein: ASSSLRVSEKLF
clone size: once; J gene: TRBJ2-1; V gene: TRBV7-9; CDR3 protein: ASSLGLGGRGSSYNEQF
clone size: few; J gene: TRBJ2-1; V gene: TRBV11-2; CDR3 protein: ASSLLRERRHNEQF
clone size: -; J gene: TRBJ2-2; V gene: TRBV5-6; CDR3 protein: ASSPATSGYTGELF
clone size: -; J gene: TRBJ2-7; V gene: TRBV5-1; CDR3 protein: ASSFVQGSYEQY
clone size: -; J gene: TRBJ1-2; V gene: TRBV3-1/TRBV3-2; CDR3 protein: ASSQPLGQGLYGYT
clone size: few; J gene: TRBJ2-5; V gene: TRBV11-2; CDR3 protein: ASSLVLAGEAQY
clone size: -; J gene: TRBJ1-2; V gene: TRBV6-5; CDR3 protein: ASSPTGTGSYGYT
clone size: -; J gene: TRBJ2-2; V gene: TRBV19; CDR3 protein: ASSIVGTANTGELF
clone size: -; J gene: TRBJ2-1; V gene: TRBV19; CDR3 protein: ASSRRVWENPLGEQF
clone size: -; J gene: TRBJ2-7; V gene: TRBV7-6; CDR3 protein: ASSLVAGGSLYEQY
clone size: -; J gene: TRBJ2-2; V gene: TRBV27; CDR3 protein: ASSLSRNTGELF
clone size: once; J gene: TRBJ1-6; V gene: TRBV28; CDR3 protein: ASRVGLNSPLH
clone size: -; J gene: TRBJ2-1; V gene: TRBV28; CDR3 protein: ASSLASYNEQF
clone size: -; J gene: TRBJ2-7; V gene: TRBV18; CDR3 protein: ASSPFGRGSPYEQY
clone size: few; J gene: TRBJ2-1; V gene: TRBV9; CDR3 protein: ASSVPVGGF
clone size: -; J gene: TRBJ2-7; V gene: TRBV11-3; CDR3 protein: ASSQGASGLAYEQY
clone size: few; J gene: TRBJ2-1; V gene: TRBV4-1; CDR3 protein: ASRQGYRGPYNEQF
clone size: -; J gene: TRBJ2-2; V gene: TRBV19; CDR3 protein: ASRPGLAGGELF